This TCR beta chain was observed in a study of spatial heterogeneity in lung cancer. Every TCR cDNA molecule bore a unique molecular identifier. One entry per CDR3 protein, called by TCRdb with MiXCR from the 5' RACE reads. The sample contains 15,000 or so distinct CDR3 sequences, 7% to 9% of which appear only once. This sample's time point: sample taken at primary tumor resection. Whole RNA from tumor, nontumor lung or frozen PBMC was sequenced unsorted. The table lists this clonotype with many counts. Trimming took 4 bases from V and 2 from J; bases not matched to a gene: 7. The CDR3 runs to 15 residues. The germline V gene encodes CDR1 SGHDT and CDR2 YYEEEE.

The sequences come from PBMCs, collected at surgery. The chain couples TRBV5-6 to TRBJ2-5, with 8 bases aligning to TRBD1. This receptor was obtained from a female donor with early-stage non-small cell lung cancer. CDR3 protein: CASSRRTGPQETQYF. The CDR3 DNA is TGTGCCAGCAGCCGTCGGACAGGGCCTCAAGAGACCCAGTACTTC.